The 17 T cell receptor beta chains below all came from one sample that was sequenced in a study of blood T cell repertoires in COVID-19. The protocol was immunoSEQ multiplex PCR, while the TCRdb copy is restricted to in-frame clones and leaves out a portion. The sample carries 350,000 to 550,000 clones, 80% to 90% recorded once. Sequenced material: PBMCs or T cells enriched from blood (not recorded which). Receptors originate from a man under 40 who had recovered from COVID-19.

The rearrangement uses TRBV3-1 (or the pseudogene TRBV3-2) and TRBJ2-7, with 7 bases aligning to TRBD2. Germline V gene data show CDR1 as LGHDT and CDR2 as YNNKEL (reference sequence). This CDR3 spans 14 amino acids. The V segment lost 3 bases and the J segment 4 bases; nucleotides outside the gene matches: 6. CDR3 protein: CASSQGGEWYEQYF. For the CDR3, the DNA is TGTGCCAGCAGCCAGGGGGGGGAGTGGTACGAGCAGTACTTC.

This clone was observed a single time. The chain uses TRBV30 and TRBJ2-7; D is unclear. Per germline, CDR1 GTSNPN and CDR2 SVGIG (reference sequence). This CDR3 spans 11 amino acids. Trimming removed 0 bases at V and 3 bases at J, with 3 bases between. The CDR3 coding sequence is TGTGCCTGGAGTGTACACTACGAGCAGTACTTC. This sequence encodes CAWSVHYEQYF.

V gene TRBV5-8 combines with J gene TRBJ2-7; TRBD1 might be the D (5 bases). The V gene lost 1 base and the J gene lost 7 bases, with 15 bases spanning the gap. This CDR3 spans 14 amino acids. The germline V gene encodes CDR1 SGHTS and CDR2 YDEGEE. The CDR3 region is CASSLQGAVGEQYF. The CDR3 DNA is TGTGCCAGCAGCTTGCAAGGGGCGGTGGGAGAGCAGTACTTC.

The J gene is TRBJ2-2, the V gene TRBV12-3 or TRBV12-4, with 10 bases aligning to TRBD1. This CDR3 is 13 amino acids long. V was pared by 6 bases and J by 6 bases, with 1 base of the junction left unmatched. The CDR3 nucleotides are TGTGCCAGCAGGACAGGGGGCCCCGGGGAGCTGTTTTTT. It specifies CASRTGGPGELFF.

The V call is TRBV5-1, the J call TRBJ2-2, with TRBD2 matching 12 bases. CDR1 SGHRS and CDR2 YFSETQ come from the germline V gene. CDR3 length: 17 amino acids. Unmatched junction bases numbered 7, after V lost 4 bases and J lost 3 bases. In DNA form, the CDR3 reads TGCGCCAGCAGCATACTAGCGGGAGGAGGCGACACCGGGGAGCTGTTTTTT. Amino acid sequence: CASSILAGGGDTGELFF.

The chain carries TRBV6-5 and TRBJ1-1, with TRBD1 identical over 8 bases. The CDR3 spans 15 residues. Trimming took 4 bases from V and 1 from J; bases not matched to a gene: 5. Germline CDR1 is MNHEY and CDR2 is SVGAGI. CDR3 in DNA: TGTGCCAGCAGTTGGGAGGGACAGGCGAACACTGAAGCTTTCTTT. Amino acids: CASSWEGQANTEAFF.

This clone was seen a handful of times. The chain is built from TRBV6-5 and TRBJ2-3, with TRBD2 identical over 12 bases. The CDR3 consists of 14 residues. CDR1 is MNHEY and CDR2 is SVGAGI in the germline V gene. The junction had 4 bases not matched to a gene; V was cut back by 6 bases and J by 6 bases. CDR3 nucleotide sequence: TGTGCCAGCAGCGGACTAGCGGGGTGGGATACGCAGTATTTT. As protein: CASSGLAGWDTQYF.

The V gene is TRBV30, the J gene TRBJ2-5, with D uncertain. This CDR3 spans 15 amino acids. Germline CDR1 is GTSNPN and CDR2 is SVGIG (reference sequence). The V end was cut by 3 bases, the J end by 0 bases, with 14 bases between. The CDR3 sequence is CAWSADSSHQETQYF. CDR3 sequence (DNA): TGTGCCTGGAGCGCCGACTCCAGCCACCAAGAGACCCAGTACTTC.

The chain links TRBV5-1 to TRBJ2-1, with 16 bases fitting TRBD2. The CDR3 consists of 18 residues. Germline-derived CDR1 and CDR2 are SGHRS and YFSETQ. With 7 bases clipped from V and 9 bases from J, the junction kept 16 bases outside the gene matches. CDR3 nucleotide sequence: TGCGCCAGCGAGGGACTAGCGGGAGGGCATGGTTCAGGTAGTGAGCAGTTCTTC. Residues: CASEGLAGGHGSGSEQFF. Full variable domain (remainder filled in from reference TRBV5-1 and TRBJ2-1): KAGVTQTPRYLIKTRGQQVTLSCSPISGHRSVSWYQQTPGQGLQFLFEYFSETQRNKGNFPGRFSGRQFSNSRSEMNVSTLELGDSALYLCASEGLAGGHGSGSEQFFGPGTRLTVL.

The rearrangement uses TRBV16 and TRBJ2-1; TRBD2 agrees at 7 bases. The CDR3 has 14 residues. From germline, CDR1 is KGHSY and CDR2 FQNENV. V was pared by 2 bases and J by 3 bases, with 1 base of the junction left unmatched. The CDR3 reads CASSQGTNYNEQFF. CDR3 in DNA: TGTGCCAGCAGCCAAGGGACTAACTACAATGAGCAGTTCTTC. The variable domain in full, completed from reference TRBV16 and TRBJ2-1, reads GEEVAQTPKHLVRGEGQKAKLYCAPIKGHSYVFWYQQVLKNEFKFLISFQNENVFDETGMPKERFSAKCLPNSPCSLEIQATKLEDSAVYFCASSQGTNYNEQFFGPGTRLTVL.

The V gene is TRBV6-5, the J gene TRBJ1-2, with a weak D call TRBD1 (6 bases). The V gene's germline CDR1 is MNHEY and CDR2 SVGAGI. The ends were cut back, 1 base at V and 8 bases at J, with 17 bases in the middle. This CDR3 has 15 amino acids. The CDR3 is CASSYFVRGGYGYTF. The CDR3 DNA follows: TGTGCCAGCAGTTACTTCGTCAGGGGCGGGTACGGCTACACCTTC.

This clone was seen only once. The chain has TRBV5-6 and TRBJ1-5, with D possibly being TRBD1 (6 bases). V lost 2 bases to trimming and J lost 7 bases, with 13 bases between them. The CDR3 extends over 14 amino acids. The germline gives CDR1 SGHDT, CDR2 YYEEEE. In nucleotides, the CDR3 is TGTGCCAGCAGCTTTCGGGGGGCTAAACAGCCCCAGCATTTT. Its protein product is CASSFRGAKQPQHF.

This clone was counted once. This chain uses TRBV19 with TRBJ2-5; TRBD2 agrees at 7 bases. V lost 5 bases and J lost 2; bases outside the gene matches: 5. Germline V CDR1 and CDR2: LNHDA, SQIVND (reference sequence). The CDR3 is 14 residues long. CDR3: CASSSGGPQETQYF. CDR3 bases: TGTGCCAGTAGTTCGGGGGGACCGCAAGAGACCCAGTACTTC.

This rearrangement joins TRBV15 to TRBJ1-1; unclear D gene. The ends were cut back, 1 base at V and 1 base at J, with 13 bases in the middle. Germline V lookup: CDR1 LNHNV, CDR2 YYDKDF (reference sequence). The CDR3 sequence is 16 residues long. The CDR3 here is CATSRVPGIENTEAFF. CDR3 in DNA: TGTGCCACCAGCAGAGTCCCGGGTATAGAGAACACTGAAGCTTTCTTT. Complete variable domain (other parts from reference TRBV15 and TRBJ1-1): DAMVIQNPRYQVTQFGKPVTLSCSQTLNHNVMYWYQQKSSQAPKLLFHYYDKDFNNEADTPDNFQSRRPNTSFCFLDIRSPGLGDTAMYLCATSRVPGIENTEAFFGQGTRLTVV.

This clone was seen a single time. CDR3 protein: CATSGGTGGAEAFF. The CDR3 DNA reads TGTGCCACCAGTGGGGGGACAGGGGGAGCTGAAGCTTTCTTT. The chain is built from TRBV24-1 and TRBJ1-1, with TRBD1 matching over 11 bases. CDR1 is KGHDR and CDR2 is SFDVKD in the germline V gene. The J segment lost 6 bases and the V segment lost 5 bases, leaving 4 bases of the junction unmatched. This CDR3 region has 14 residues.

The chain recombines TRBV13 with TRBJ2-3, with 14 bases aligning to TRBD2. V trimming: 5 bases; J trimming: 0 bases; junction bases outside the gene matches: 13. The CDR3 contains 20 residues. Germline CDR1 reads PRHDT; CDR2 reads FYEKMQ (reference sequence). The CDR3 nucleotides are TGTGCCAGCAGCATTGGGACTAGCGGGAGTAGGATGAAGAGCACAGATACGCAGTATTTT. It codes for CASSIGTSGSRMKSTDTQYF.

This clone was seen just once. The CDR3 sequence is CASRHWDREQPQHF. CDR3 DNA sequence: TGTGCCAGTAGACATTGGGACAGGGAACAGCCCCAGCATTTT. The chain is built from TRBV19 and TRBJ1-5; 9 nucleotides match TRBD1. CDR3 length equals 14 residues. With V trimmed by 6 bases and J by 7 bases, 7 bases remained unmatched. Looked up from germline, CDR1 is LNHDA and CDR2 is SQIVND (reference sequence).